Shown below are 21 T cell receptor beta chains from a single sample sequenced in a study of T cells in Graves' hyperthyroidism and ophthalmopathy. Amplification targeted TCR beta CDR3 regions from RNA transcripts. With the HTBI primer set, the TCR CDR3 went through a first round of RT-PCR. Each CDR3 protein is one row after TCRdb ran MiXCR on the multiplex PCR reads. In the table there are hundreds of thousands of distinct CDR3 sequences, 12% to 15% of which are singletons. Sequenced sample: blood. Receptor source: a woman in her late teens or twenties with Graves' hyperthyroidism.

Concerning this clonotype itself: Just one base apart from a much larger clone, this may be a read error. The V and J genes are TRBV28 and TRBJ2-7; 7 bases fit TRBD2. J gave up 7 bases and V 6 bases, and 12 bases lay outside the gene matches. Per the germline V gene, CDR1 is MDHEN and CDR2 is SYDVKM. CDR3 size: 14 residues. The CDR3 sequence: CASRNPAGSREQYF. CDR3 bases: TGTGCCAGCAGAAACCCAGCGGGAAGTAGAGAGCAGTACTTC.

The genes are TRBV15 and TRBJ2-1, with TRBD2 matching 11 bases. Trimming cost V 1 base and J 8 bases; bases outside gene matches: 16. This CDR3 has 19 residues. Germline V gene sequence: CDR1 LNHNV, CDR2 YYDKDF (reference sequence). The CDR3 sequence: CATSRGPPAASGRKYEQFF. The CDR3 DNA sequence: TGTGCCACCAGCAGAGGACCCCCGGCTGCTAGCGGGAGGAAGTATGAGCAGTTCTTC.

The CDR3 DNA reads TGCAGTGCTTTTCCCGGGACTAGCATTATCACCGGGGAGCTGTTTTTT. Translation gives CSAFPGTSIITGELFF. This chain joins TRBV20-1 and TRBJ2-2, with TRBD2 matching over 9 bases. This CDR3 is built from 16 residues. Germline lookup yields CDR1 DFQATT and CDR2 SNEGSKA (reference sequence). The V gene end was trimmed by 5 bases and the J gene end by 4 bases; junction bases not matched to a gene: 11.

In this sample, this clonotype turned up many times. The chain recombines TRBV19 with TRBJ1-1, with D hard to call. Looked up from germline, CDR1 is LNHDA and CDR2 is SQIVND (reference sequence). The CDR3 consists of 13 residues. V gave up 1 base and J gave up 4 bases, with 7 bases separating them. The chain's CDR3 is CASSIVWSTEAFF. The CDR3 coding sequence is TGTGCCAGTAGTATAGTGTGGAGCACTGAAGCTTTCTTT.

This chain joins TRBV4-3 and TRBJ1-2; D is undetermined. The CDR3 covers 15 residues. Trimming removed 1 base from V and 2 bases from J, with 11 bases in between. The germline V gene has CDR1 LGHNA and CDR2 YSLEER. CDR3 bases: TGCGCCAGCAGCCAAGCCTGGCAGGACAACTATGGCTACACCTTC. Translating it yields CASSQAWQDNYGYTF.

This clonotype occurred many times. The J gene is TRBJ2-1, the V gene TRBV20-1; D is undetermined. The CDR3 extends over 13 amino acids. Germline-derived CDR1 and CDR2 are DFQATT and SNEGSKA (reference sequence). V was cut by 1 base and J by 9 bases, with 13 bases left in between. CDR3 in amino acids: CSARGALRAEQFF. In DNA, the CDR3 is TGCAGTGCTAGAGGAGCCCTCCGGGCTGAGCAGTTCTTC.

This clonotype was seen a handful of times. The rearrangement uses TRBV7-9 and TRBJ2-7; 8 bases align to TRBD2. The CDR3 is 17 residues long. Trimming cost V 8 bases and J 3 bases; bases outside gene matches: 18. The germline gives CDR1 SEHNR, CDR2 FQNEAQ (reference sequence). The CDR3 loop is CASGSTFSSGFGYEQYF. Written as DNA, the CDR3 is TGTGCCAGCGGGTCCACATTCTCTAGCGGGTTCGGCTACGAGCAGTACTTC.

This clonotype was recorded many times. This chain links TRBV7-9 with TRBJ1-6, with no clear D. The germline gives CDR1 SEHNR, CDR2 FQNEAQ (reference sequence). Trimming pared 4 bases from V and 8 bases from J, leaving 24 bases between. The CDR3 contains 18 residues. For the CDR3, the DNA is TGTGCCAGCAGCTCAGCATCTGGGCTCGTGGAGCCACATTCACCCCTCCACTTT. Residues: CASSSASGLVEPHSPLHF.

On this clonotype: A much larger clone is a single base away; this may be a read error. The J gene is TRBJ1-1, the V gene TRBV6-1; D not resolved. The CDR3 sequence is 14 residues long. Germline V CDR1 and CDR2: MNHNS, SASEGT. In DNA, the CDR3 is TGTGCCAGCGGTGAAAATTGGAGGAACACTGAAGCTTTCTTT. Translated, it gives CASGENWRNTEAFF.

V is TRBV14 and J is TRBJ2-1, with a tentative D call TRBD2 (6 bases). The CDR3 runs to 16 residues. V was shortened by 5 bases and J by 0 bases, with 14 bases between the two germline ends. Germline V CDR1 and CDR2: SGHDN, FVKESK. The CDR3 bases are TGTGCCAGCAGCTACCTCGGAGGGAGCTCCTACAATGAGCAGTTCTTC. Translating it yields CASSYLGGSSYNEQFF.

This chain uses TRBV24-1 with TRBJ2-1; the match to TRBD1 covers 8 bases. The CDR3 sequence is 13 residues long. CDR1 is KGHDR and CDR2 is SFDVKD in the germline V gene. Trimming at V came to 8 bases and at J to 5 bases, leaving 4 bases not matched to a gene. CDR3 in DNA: TGTGCCACCACCGGGACAGGTGACAATGAGCAGTTCTTC. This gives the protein CATTGTGDNEQFF.

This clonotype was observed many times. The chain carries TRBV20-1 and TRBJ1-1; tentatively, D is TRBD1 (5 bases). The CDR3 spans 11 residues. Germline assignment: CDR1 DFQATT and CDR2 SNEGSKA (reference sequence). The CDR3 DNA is TGCAGCGCAGGGTCGGTAACTGAAGCTTTCTTT. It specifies CSAGSVTEAFF.

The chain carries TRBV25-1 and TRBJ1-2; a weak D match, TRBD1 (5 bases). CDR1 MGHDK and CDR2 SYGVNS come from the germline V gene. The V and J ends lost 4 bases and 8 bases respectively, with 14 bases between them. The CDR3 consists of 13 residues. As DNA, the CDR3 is TGTGCCAGCAGTGGAAGGACGCGGGACGGCTACACCTTC. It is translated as CASSGRTRDGYTF.

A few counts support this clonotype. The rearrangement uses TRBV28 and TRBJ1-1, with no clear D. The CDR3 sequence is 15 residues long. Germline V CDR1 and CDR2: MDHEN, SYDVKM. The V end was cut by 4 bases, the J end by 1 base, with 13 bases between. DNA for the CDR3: TGTGCCAGCAGTTCGCCCGGAGCGCCGAACACTGAAGCTTTCTTT. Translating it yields CASSSPGAPNTEAFF.

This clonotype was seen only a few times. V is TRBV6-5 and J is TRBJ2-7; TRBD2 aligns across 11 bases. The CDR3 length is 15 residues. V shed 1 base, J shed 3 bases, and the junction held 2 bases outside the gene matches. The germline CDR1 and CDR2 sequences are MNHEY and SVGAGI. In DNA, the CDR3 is TGTGCCAGCAGTTACTATAGCGGGAGGGGCTACGAGCAGTACTTC. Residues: CASSYYSGRGYEQYF.

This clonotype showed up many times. In DNA form, the CDR3 reads TGTGCCAGCAGTTACCCACAGGGAACCTACAATGAGCAGTTCTTC. Translating gives CASSYPQGTYNEQFF. This sequence joins TRBV6-6 and TRBJ2-1; tentatively, D is TRBD1 (6 bases). The CDR3 has 15 residues. Per germline, CDR1 MNHNY and CDR2 SVGAGI (reference sequence). V lost 2 bases and J lost 2, with 10 bases in between.

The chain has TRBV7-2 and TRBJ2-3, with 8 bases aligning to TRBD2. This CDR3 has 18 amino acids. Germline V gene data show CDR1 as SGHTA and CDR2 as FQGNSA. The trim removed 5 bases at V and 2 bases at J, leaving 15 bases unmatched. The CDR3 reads CASSPQWNTREDTDTQYF. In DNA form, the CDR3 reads TGTGCCAGCAGCCCCCAATGGAATACGCGGGAGGACACAGATACGCAGTATTTT.

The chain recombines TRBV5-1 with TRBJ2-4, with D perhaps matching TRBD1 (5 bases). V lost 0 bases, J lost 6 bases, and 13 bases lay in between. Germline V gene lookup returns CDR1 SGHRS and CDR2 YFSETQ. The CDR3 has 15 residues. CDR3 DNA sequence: TGCGCCAGCAGCTTGGTTGGCGAGCAGGGAAACATTCAGTACTTC. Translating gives CASSLVGEQGNIQYF.

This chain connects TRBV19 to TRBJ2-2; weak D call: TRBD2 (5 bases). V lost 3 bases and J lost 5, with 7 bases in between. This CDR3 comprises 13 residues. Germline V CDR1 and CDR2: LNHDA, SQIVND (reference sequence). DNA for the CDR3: TGTGCCAGTAGTATGGGCGGGACCGGGGAGCTGTTTTTT. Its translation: CASSMGGTGELFF.

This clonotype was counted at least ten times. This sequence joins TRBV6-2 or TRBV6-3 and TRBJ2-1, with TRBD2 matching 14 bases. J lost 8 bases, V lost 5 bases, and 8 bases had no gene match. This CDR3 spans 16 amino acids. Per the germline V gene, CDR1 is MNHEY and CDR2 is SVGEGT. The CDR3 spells CASSRPGTSGSHEQFF. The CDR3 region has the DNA TGTGCCAGCAGTCGTCCCGGGACTAGCGGGAGTCATGAGCAGTTCTTC.

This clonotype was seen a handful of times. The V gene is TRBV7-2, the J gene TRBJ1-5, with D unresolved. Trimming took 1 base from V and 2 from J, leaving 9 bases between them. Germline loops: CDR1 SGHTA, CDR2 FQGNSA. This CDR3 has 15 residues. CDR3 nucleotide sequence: TGTGCCAGCAGCTTAGTCGGGGTGGGCAATCAGCCCCAGCATTTT. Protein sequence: CASSLVGVGNQPQHF.